These T cell receptor beta chains were read from a single sample in a study of blood T cell repertoires in COVID-19. Only in-frame clones appear in the TCRdb table, and some are missing; sequencing was by immunoSEQ multiplex PCR. Seen here are roughly 150,000 clones, about four fifths observed once, and the top ten hold around 2.7%. Material for sequencing was peripheral blood. The receptors come from a woman older than 75 with COVID-19, enrolled during active disease. CDR3s include the opening cysteine and the closing phenylalanine or tryptophan. Fields, in order: D gene, clone size, J gene, V gene, CDR3 DNA, CDR3 protein. The D gene is left open where the match is weak. For some rows the clone size is stated as once, few or many, or as a class when expanded; others skip it.

-,few,TRBJ2-3,TRBV12-3/TRBV12-4,TGTGCCAGCGGCAGGGGCACAGATACGCAGTATTTT,CASGRGTDTQYF
-,-,TRBJ2-1,TRBV29-1,TGCAGCGCCTTTTGGACTTACAATGAGCAGTTCTTC,CSAFWTYNEQFF
-,-,TRBJ2-1,TRBV6-6,TGTGCCAGCAGTTACTTCTCGGGGGACTACAATGAGCAGTTCTTC,CASSYFSGDYNEQFF
-,-,TRBJ2-1,TRBV3-1/TRBV3-2,TGTGCCAGCAGCCAAAGGCAGGGGCAGGATGAGCAGTTCTTC,CASSQRQGQDEQFF
TRBD1,many,TRBJ1-1,TRBV7-2,TGTGCCAGCAGCTTAGAGGGGGCCTCCTCAACTGAAGCTTTCTTT,CASSLEGASSTEAFF
TRBD2,-,TRBJ2-2,TRBV6-2/TRBV6-3,TGTGCCAGCAGTGGACTAGCGGGGAGGGCCGGGGAGCTGTTTTTT,CASSGLAGRAGELFF
-,-,TRBJ1-5,TRBV30,TGTGCCTGGAGTGTGTCCTTTAGCAATCAGCCCCAGCATTTT,CAWSVSFSNQPQHF
-,-,TRBJ2-7,TRBV18,TGTGCCAGCTCACCCGGACAGCTCAACGACGAGCAGTACTTC,CASSPGQLNDEQYF
-,-,TRBJ1-5,TRBV27,TGTGCCAGCAGTTTATGGTTCGGGGATCAGCCCCAGCATTTT,CASSLWFGDQPQHF
-,-,TRBJ2-5,TRBV5-1,TGCGCCAGCAGCTTGTACCCAGCGGGTGGAGGGGAGACCCAGTACTTC,CASSLYPAGGGETQYF
TRBD1,once,TRBJ1-3,TRBV18,TGTGCCAGCTCACGGGACAGGGTCGGAAACACCATATATTTT,CASSRDRVGNTIYF
-,-,TRBJ1-5,TRBV6-6,TGTGCCAGCAGGCTGGTCGGTCAGCCCCAGCATTTT,CASRLVGQPQHF
TRBD1,-,TRBJ1-1,TRBV19,TGTGCCAGTAGTTACCGGGACAGGGTTGAAGCTTTCTTT,CASSYRDRVEAFF
-,-,TRBJ1-4,TRBV4-3,TGCGCCAGCAGCCAAGATTTTTCAGGTCTCCGGGAAAAACTGTTTTTT,CASSQDFSGLREKLFF
TRBD1,-,TRBJ2-7,TRBV19,TGTGCCAGTAGTGCCGGGACAGGGCCTTACGAGCAGTACTTC,CASSAGTGPYEQYF
-,few,TRBJ2-6,TRBV2,TGTGCCAGCAGGGAGTCCGGGGCCAACGTCCTGACTTTC,CASRESGANVLTF
-,-,TRBJ1-2,TRBV2,TGTGCCAGCAGTGAACTCCGGGGGGCGCCTCGGGGCTACACCTTC,CASSELRGAPRGYTF
-,-,TRBJ1-1,TRBV28,TGTGCCAGCAGTCCCGAACAGGGTGGATCGGCTGAAGCTTTCTTT,CASSPEQGGSAEAFF
TRBD2,-,TRBJ2-2,TRBV6-2/TRBV6-3,TGTGCCAGCACCCCCCTCGGACTAGCGGCGAACACCGGGGAGCTGTTTTTT,CASTPLGLAANTGELFF
TRBD1,-,TRBJ2-5,TRBV15,TGTGCCACCAGCAGAGATTCGACAGGGCGGGAGACCCAGTACTTC,CATSRDSTGRETQYF
TRBD1,-,TRBJ2-7,TRBV7-8,TGTGCCAGCAGCTCTTCGGGACAGGGAAGGTACGAGCAGTACTTC,CASSSSGQGRYEQYF
TRBD2,-,TRBJ2-1,TRBV7-2,TGTGCCAGCAGCCTAGGGGGACTAGCGGGAATCAATGAGCAGTTCTTC,CASSLGGLAGINEQFF
TRBD2,-,TRBJ2-5,TRBV10-3,TGTGCCATCAAGCGGGAGAGGGGGAAAGAAACCCAGTACTTC,CAIKRERGKETQYF
TRBD1,-,TRBJ1-4,TRBV5-4,TGTGCCAGCAGCTTGGGGCAGGGGGCGCTGAATAATGAAAAACTGTTTTTT,CASSLGQGALNNEKLFF
-,few,TRBJ1-4,TRBV18,TGTGCCAGCTCACCGGTTTCAGGTCGGGGTTACGAAAAACTGTTTTTT,CASSPVSGRGYEKLFF
-,-,TRBJ1-4,TRBV28,TGTGCCAGCAGCCTGGACACGCTTAGGGAAAAACTGTTTTTT,CASSLDTLREKLFF
TRBD1,-,TRBJ1-1,TRBV3-1/TRBV3-2,TGTGCCAGCCATCGACAGGGGGCGACTGAAGCTTTCTTT,CASHRQGATEAFF
TRBD1,once,TRBJ1-4,TRBV18,TGTGCCAGCTCACCCTACGGGACAGAAATTGAAAAACTGTTTTTT,CASSPYGTEIEKLFF
TRBD2,few,TRBJ2-2,TRBV4-3,TGCGCCAGCAGCCAACTAGCGGGGGCCGGGGAGCTGTTTTTT,CASSQLAGAGELFF
TRBD1,-,TRBJ2-7,TRBV7-9,TGTGCCAGCAGCTCTACAGGGGCCTCCGAGCAGTACTTC,CASSSTGASEQYF
-,-,TRBJ1-2,TRBV6-5,TGTGCCAGCACCCCCTCAGGGATTTATGGCTACACCTTC,CASTPSGIYGYTF
TRBD1,-,TRBJ2-7,TRBV27,TGTGCCAGCAGCAGAGCAGGGGGCGAGCAGTACTTC,CASSRAGGEQYF
TRBD2,-,TRBJ2-7,TRBV19,TGTGCCAGTATCATGCCGGCCGGGACTAGCGGGAGAACGTCCTACGAGCAGTACTTC,CASIMPAGTSGRTSYEQYF
TRBD2,-,TRBJ2-1,TRBV7-6,TGTGCCAGCAGCTTTCGGACTAGCGGGAGCTCCTACAATGAGCAGTTCTTC,CASSFRTSGSSYNEQFF
-,-,TRBJ1-6,TRBV19,TGTGCCAGTAGTGCCCGGGGATCACCCCTCCACTTT,CASSARGSPLHF
TRBD1,-,TRBJ1-1,TRBV4-3,TGCGCCAGCAGCCGCGACAGGGCCTCTGAAGCTTTCTTT,CASSRDRASEAFF
TRBD1,-,TRBJ2-7,TRBV18,TGTGCCAGCTCACCGCGCCCGGACAGGGTAGGACGCGAGCAGTACTTC,CASSPRPDRVGREQYF
TRBD1,-,TRBJ2-2,TRBV27,TGTGCCAGCAGTATGGTAAAGGGGGCCTACATCGGGGAGCTGTTTTTT,CASSMVKGAYIGELFF
-,few,TRBJ1-4,TRBV3-1/TRBV3-2,TGTGCCAGCAGCAGTCGCGGAGCTAATGAAAAACTGTTTTTT,CASSSRGANEKLFF
-,once,TRBJ2-3,TRBV7-3,TGTGCCAGCAGCTTATCGGGTTTATTGTCCACAGATACGCAGTATTTT,CASSLSGLLSTDTQYF
TRBD1,few,TRBJ1-2,TRBV4-1,TGCGCCACCAGGGGGGGGCTGGGCTACACCTTC,CATRGGLGYTF